This T cell receptor (beta chain) comes out of a study of blood T cell repertoires in COVID-19 (dated by TCRdb to 2018 to 2020). In the study overall: Samples covering the acute and convalescent phases of COVID-19 were provided by collaborators in the United States, Italy and Spain. The material from the prospective study consisted of cDNA or gDNA derived from T cells, B-cell-depleted T cells, or PBMCs. Subjects who had been exposed to COVID-19, were actively infected with it, or had recovered from it provided the deeply sampled blood TCRbeta repertoires that made up the dataset. The repertoires were released in a freely available public database meant as a resource for research on the immune response to SARS-CoV-2. The samples were drawn from the first 160 participants of the ongoing ImmuneRACE study and from 1,254 subjects provided by 6 global collaborators. Sample metadata almost always included a de-identified subject ID, COVID-19 status, age in years and sex. Where available, HLA class I and class II types were obtained from metadata supplied by the sample provider rather than from assay-based typing. Study-level results and caveats: Clinical and demographic metadata were provided uncurated, with the amount varying by source and participant.

As for this clone: Its antigen is currently not known. No much larger clone exists at a distance of one base, and base qualities are not known.

The CDR3 goes from the cysteine to the phenylalanine over 12 residues. The entry retains the CDR3 DNA only, 36 bases that are in frame from base 1. The V end loses 11 bases and the J end loses 0 bases, and a stretch of 8 bases separates them. From the germline V gene, CDR1 is MDHEN and CDR2 is SYDVKM. TCRbeta CDR3 regions were amplified from genomic DNA using the immunoSEQ Assay, a bias-controlled multiplex PCR. The paper's data handling went like this. The number of nucleated cells in each sample was estimated from the amplification of reference gene primers within the assay. To quantify the absolute abundance of each unique TCRbeta CDR3 rearrangement, sequence reads were collapsed and filtered. Productive Simpson clonality was computed per sample as the square root of Simpson's diversity index over productive rearrangements. TCRdb re-hosts the immuneACCESS table, in-frame sequences only. Its copies lack some clones; in the studies checked, an unresolved V gene accounts for under half of them, and the cause for the rest is not known. The V and J calls and clone size come from that table; D and trimming were worked out from the DNA. The sample includes over 70,000 clones, with around 86% observed a single time. The ten largest account for about 1% of the sample.

Each collaborating institution followed its own protocols to collect whole blood in K2EDTA tubes. For TCRbeta analysis, collaborators shipped samples as frozen whole blood, isolated PBMCs, or DNA extracted from either of those sample types. The receptor chain draws on TRBV28 and TRBJ1-5; the D segment cannot be called with confidence. The specimen was peripheral blood. This TCR was recovered from a human donor in a cohort sampled during active COVID-19. The bases are TGTGCCGTCAATTTTAGCAATCAGCCCCAGCATTTT. Its coded protein is CAVNFSNQPQHF.